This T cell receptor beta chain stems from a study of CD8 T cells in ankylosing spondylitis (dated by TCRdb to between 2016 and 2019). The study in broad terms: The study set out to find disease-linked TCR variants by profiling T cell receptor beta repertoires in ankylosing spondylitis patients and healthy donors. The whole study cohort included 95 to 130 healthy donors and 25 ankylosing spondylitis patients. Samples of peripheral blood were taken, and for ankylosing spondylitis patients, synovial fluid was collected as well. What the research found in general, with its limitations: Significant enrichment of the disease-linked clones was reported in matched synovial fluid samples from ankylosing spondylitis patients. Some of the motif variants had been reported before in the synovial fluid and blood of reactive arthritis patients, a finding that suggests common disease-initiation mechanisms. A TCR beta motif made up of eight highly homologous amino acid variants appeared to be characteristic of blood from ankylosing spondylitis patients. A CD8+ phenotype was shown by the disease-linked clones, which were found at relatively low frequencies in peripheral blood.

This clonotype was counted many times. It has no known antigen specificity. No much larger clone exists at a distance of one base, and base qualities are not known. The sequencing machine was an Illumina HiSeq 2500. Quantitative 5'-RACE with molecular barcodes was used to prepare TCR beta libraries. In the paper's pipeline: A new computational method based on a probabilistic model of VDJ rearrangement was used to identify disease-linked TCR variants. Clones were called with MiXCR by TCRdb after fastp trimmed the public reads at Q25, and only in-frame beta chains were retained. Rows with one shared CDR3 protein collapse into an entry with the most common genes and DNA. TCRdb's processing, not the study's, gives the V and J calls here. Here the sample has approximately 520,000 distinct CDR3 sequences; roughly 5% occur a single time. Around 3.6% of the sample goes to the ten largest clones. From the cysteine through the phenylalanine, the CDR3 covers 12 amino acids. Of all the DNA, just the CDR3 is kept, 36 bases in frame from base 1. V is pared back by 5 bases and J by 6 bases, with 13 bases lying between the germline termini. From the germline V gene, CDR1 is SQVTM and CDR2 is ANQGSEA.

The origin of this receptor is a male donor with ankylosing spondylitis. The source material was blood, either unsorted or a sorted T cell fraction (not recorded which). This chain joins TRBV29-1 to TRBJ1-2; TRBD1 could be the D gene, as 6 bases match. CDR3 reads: CSVQTGTDGYTF. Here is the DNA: TGCAGCGTTCAAACAGGGACCGATGGCTACACCTTC.